The rows below give T cell receptor beta chains drawn from one sample of a study of blood T cell repertoires in COVID-19. Profiled with immunoSEQ multiplex PCR; TCRdb holds only in-frame clones, not every one. The table shows some 700,000 clones, with more than 80% occurring only once. The specimen was peripheral blood. The origin of the receptors is a woman aged 18-35 years with acute or convalescent COVID-19. CDR3s leave out the opening cysteine and the closing phenylalanine or tryptophan. Each record gives: J gene, V gene, CDR3 length, CDR3 protein.

TRBJ1-2 TRBV5-1 14 ASSLGGHGKYSGYT
TRBJ1-2 TRBV5-1 15 ASSLGAGGAGDYGYT
TRBJ2-7 TRBV5-6 11 ASSLRDIIEQY
TRBJ2-7 TRBV15 16 ATSRSIFDSLRPYEQY
TRBJ2-7 TRBV10-1 14 ASCQWGGGISYEQY
TRBJ1-2 TRBV6-5 13 ASSYKGQANYGYT
TRBJ2-2 TRBV30 16 AWYLRGQGKFNTGELF
TRBJ1-2 TRBV19 13 ASQRTGGSWYGYT
TRBJ1-6 TRBV9 10 ASSVGTPPLH
TRBJ1-2 TRBV6-2/TRBV6-3 12 ASSYSRLNYGYT
TRBJ1-2 TRBV27 11 ASSYRGSRGYT
TRBJ1-5 TRBV29-1 12 SVARDRVNQPQH
TRBJ1-2 TRBV29-1 9 SAERAYGYT
TRBJ1-6 TRBV6-5 11 ARDSSYNSPLH
TRBJ2-3 TRBV19 13 ASGTSGGVADTQY
TRBJ1-6 TRBV23-1 14 ASSQEGGFSDSPLH
TRBJ1-2 TRBV21-1 17 ASSKKAGPLWRTNYGYT
TRBJ1-2 TRBV6-5 10 ASRVPGYGYT
TRBJ2-2 TRBV27 12 ASSPYTNTGELF
TRBJ2-1 TRBV6-6 14 ASSYSLTGGAGGQF
TRBJ1-2 TRBV5-1 12 ASSPERNPYGYT
TRBJ2-7 TRBV14 13 ASSLGTGTAYEQY
TRBJ1-1 TRBV7-2 11 ASSRTANTEAF
TRBJ2-1 TRBV27 12 ASNIRRGYNEQF
TRBJ2-3 TRBV28 14 ASTKGGPEQADTQY
TRBJ2-5 TRBV5-4 12 ASRARTGKETQY
TRBJ2-3 TRBV5-1 14 ASSLAQGGPGDTQY
TRBJ2-1 TRBV19 14 ASSRATEISYNEQF
TRBJ1-1 TRBV18 14 ASSPRRGNMNTEAF
TRBJ1-5 TRBV5-8 12 ASSRSGSNQPQH
TRBJ1-1 TRBV5-1 16 ASSLRGGWTGENTEAF
TRBJ2-7 TRBV27 13 ASSLLTGGRYEQY
TRBJ2-7 TRBV27 11 ASSLAQGYEQY
TRBJ2-3 TRBV14 15 ASSQLSGGLTTDTQY
TRBJ2-2 TRBV4-1 17 ASSQDSGSGGASAGELF
TRBJ1-3 TRBV6-6 14 ASSYSRTGAGNTIY